One sample yielded the 8 T cell receptor beta chains listed below, sequenced in a study of blood T cell repertoires in COVID-19 (dated by TCRdb to between 2020 and 2021). Library method: the immunoSEQ multiplex PCR assay. TCRdb stores this immuneACCESS table with in-frame sequences only. Part of the clones is absent; in the studies checked, under half of the shortfall reflects unresolved V genes, and no reason is known for the rest. A total of about 200,000 clones appear in this sample, 88% of them only once. The ten largest clones represent 1.5% to 2% of the sample. The specimen was peripheral blood. The receptor source for this set is a man younger than 30 with active or convalescent COVID-19.

This chain connects TRBV19 to TRBJ1-3; no firm D call. CDR3 length equals 14 residues. Germline values: CDR1 LNHDA, CDR2 SQIVND (reference sequence). V lost 5 bases and J lost 0, with 8 bases in between. The CDR3 coding sequence is TGTGCCAGTAGTCAACAAATCTCTGGAAACACCATATATTTT. Translation: CASSQQISGNTIYF.

V usage is TRBV2 and J usage is TRBJ2-2; D is possibly TRBD1 (6 bases). The V gene lost 3 bases and the J gene lost 4 bases, with 12 bases spanning the gap. There are 15 residues in the CDR3. Germline CDR1 is SNHLY and CDR2 is FYNNEI. The DNA of the CDR3 is TGTGCCAGCAGTGATATCGGACAGAGCACCGGGGAGCTGTTTTTT. This codes for CASSDIGQSTGELFF.

The rearrangement links TRBV5-1 to TRBJ2-6; no firm D call. This CDR3 comprises 16 residues. CDR1 is SGHRS, CDR2 YFSETQ, per germline. Trimming took 0 bases from V and 1 from J, leaving 8 bases between them. The CDR3 region is CASSLASGSGANVLTF. Written as DNA, the CDR3 is TGCGCCAGCAGCTTGGCCTCGGGTTCTGGGGCCAACGTCCTGACTTTC.

The chain recombines TRBV18 with TRBJ1-1, with 7 bases that match TRBD1. The CDR3 is 13 residues long. Per the germline V gene, CDR1 is KGHSH and CDR2 is LQKENI. The J segment lost 1 base and the V segment lost 4 bases, leaving 0 bases of the junction unmatched. CDR3 sequence reads: CASSQGANTEAFF. Written as DNA, the CDR3 is TGTGCCAGCTCACAGGGGGCGAACACTGAAGCTTTCTTT.

The chain is built from TRBV28 and TRBJ1-2; 11 bases line up with TRBD1. There are 14 residues in the CDR3. Germline V CDR1 and CDR2: MDHEN, SYDVKM. V gave up 6 bases and J gave up 6 bases; unmatched junction bases: 6. CDR3 DNA: TGTGCCAGCAGGGGGACAGGGGGTTTACATGGCTACACCTTC. Its translation: CASRGTGGLHGYTF.

The rearrangement links TRBV7-9 to TRBJ2-1; TRBD2 agrees at 10 bases. CDR1 SEHNR and CDR2 FQNEAQ come from the germline V gene (reference sequence). The CDR3 is 16 amino acids. J gave up 7 bases and V 1 base, and 7 bases lay outside the gene matches. The CDR3 nucleotides read TGTGCCAGCAGCTTAGTTGGCCTAGCGGGAGTAAATGAGCAGTTCTTC. It specifies CASSLVGLAGVNEQFF.

This chain links TRBV2 with TRBJ1-1; D is possibly TRBD1 (5 bases). CDR1 is SNHLY, CDR2 FYNNEI, per germline. Trimming cost V 8 bases and J 3 bases, with 13 bases left between them. This CDR3 has 13 amino acids. The CDR3 DNA reads TGTGCCAGCGATCCGGGGGGGTACACTGAAGCTTTCTTT. Protein product: CASDPGGYTEAFF.

V and J are TRBV12-3 or TRBV12-4 and TRBJ1-1; D possibly corresponds to TRBD1 (6 bases). V lost 5 bases to trimming and J lost 11 bases, with 15 bases between them. This CDR3 is 12 amino acids long. In DNA form, the CDR3 reads TGTGCCAGCAGTCCCCTACAGGGAACGGCTTTCTTT. It yields the protein CASSPLQGTAFF.